This T cell receptor (beta chain) was sequenced for a study of blood T cell repertoires in COVID-19. Study-wide context: PBMCs, B-cell-depleted T cells, or T cells provided the cDNA or gDNA that made up the material.

CDR3 length: 15 amino acids. Germline-derived CDR1 and CDR2 are LNHDA and SQIVND (reference sequence). J was trimmed by 6 bases and V by 5 bases; bases with no gene match: 6. Here immunoSEQ multiplex PCR was the method, and the copy in TCRdb shows in-frame clones only, minus some. This table has approximately 170,000 clones, less than 90% appearing once. The chain uses TRBV19 and TRBJ2-2; 10 nucleotides line up with TRBD1. The sample comprised PBMCs or T cells enriched from blood (not recorded which). The source of this sequence is a woman between 50 and 59 years old who had recovered from COVID-19. DNA for the CDR3: TGTGCCAGTAGTCCGACGACAGGGGGCCCCGGGGAGCTGTTTTTT. Its translation is CASSPTTGGPGELFF.